The 24 T cell receptor beta chains below come from one sample, sequenced in a study of technical replicates of blood from a few donors (dated by TCRdb to the late 2010s). Receptor amplification or capture employed the immunoSEQ multiplex PCR assay. TCRdb re-hosts the immuneACCESS table, in-frame sequences only. Its copies lack some clones; in the studies checked, an unresolved V gene accounts for under half of them, and the cause for the rest is not known. Present in this sample are 70,000 to 85,000 clones, around 97% of which were seen just once. Jointly, the top ten make up approximately 0.2% of the sample. Sequencing was carried out using T cells isolated from PBMCs. The receptors shown here come from a human donor in good health.

The chain has TRBV7-2 and TRBJ2-7; 12 bases are a match to TRBD2. Germline CDR1 reads SGHTA; CDR2 reads FQGNSA. The trim removed 1 base at V and 1 base at J, leaving 11 bases unmatched. CDR3 size: 19 residues. The CDR3 bases are TGTGCCAGCAGCTTAGGACTAGCGGGAGCTTTTAGGAATTCCTACGAGCAGTACTTC. Translation: CASSLGLAGAFRNSYEQYF.

The rearrangement links TRBV6-5 to TRBJ1-1; D remains unclear. The CDR3 is 14 residues long. Trimming left V 2 bases short and J 3 bases short, with 10 bases between. Germline V gene sequence: CDR1 MNHEY, CDR2 SVGAGI. The CDR3 loop reads CASSYGDTDTEAFF. CDR3 nucleotide sequence: TGTGCCAGCAGTTACGGAGATACGGACACTGAAGCTTTCTTT.

This rearrangement joins TRBV19 to TRBJ2-2, with D maybe TRBD1 (5 bases). In germline, CDR1 is LNHDA, CDR2 SQIVND (reference sequence). This CDR3 has 14 amino acids. Deletions cut 7 bases from V and 0 bases from J, with 9 bases between. This chain's CDR3 is CASTKTANTGELFF. The CDR3 DNA reads as TGTGCCAGTACGAAGACAGCGAACACCGGGGAGCTGTTTTTT.

V usage is TRBV29-1 and J usage is TRBJ1-2; D remains unclear. V gave up 1 base and J gave up 0 bases, with 6 bases separating them. The V gene's germline CDR1 is SQVTM and CDR2 ANQGSEA. CDR3 length: 13 residues. The DNA for the CDR3 is TGCAGCGTTGAAGCCCGCGCTAACTATGGCTACACCTTC. Translated: CSVEARANYGYTF.

The chain carries TRBV10-3 and TRBJ1-2; the match to TRBD1 covers 10 bases. Germline lookup yields CDR1 ENHRY and CDR2 SYGVKD. The CDR3 runs 14 residues. Losses at the gene ends were 4 bases for V and 3 bases for J; bases not matched to a gene: 2. CDR3 protein: CAISVTGGDYGYTF. The DNA for the CDR3 is TGTGCCATCAGTGTGACAGGGGGCGACTATGGCTACACCTTC.

The gene calls are TRBV18 and TRBJ1-2; D remains ambiguous. With 1 base removed from V and 0 bases from J, the gap between germline ends came to 9 bases. This CDR3 has 15 amino acids. The germline CDR1 and CDR2 sequences are KGHSH and LQKENI. For the CDR3, the DNA is TGTGCCAGCTCACCACGGGCAGAAGCTAACTATGGCTACACCTTC. Protein: CASSPRAEANYGYTF.

The chain recombines TRBV27 with TRBJ1-5; D gene ambiguous. There are 14 residues in the CDR3. Trimming removed 3 bases from V and 0 bases from J, with 6 bases in between. Germline CDR1 and CDR2: MNHEY and SMNVEV (reference sequence). The CDR3: CASSFLGSNQPQHF. The CDR3 nucleotides are TGTGCCAGCAGTTTTCTAGGTAGCAATCAGCCCCAGCATTTT.

CDR3 sequence: CASSRGGNEKLFF. CDR3 nucleotides: TGTGCCAGCAGTCGAGGTGGGAATGAAAAACTGTTTTTT. V is TRBV6-5 and J is TRBJ1-4; D gene uncertain. Germline CDR1 is MNHEY and CDR2 is SVGAGI. The CDR3 is 13 residues long. Trimming took off 5 bases at V and 5 bases at J, with 9 bases between the two ends.

This sequence joins TRBV9 and TRBJ2-5; D perhaps matches TRBD2 (6 bases). The length of the CDR3 is 14 residues. V was trimmed by 1 base and J by 5 bases, leaving 12 bases between them. Germline assignment: CDR1 SGDLS and CDR2 YYNGEE. The CDR3 region has the DNA TGTGCCAGCAGCGTAAACTGGGCGGGGGAGACCCAGTACTTC. Its protein is CASSVNWAGETQYF.

In DNA, the CDR3 is TGCGCCAGCAGCTACCCAGGGGTCTACGAGCAGTACTTC. Translated: CASSYPGVYEQYF. The chain links TRBV5-1 to TRBJ2-7, with D tentatively TRBD1 (6 bases). Looked up from germline, CDR1 is SGHRS and CDR2 is YFSETQ. The CDR3 runs 13 residues. Trimming pared 3 bases from V and 3 bases from J, leaving 10 bases between.

The rearrangement links TRBV7-2 to TRBJ2-5; 15 bases are shared with TRBD2. The CDR3 is 17 residues long. Germline V CDR1 and CDR2: SGHTA, FQGNSA. The ends lost 6 bases at V and 4 bases at J; junction bases unmatched: 9. The chain's CDR3 is CASRQGLAGGVPETQYF. The CDR3 nucleotides read TGTGCCAGCAGGCAGGGACTAGCGGGAGGAGTACCAGAGACCCAGTACTTC.

This sequence joins TRBV18 and TRBJ2-4; 7 bases align to TRBD1. CDR3 length: 14 amino acids. Germline V gene lookup returns CDR1 KGHSH and CDR2 LQKENI. The V gene end was trimmed by 6 bases and the J gene end by 3 bases; junction bases not matched to a gene: 5. The CDR3 spells CASSLGTVKNIQYF. The CDR3 DNA is TGTGCCAGCTCCCTCGGGACAGTCAAAAACATTCAGTACTTC.

V is TRBV2 and J is TRBJ1-1; 8 bases align to TRBD1. This CDR3 contains 18 residues. Germline assignment: CDR1 SNHLY and CDR2 FYNNEI. Trimming at V came to 6 bases and at J to 2 bases, leaving 17 bases not matched to a gene. CDR3 bases: TGTGCCAGCAGCCCCGAGAGGGGACAGGTTGGTGGAAACACTGAAGCTTTCTTT. Translating gives CASSPERGQVGGNTEAFF.

The V call is TRBV11-2, the J call TRBJ1-2; D possibly corresponds to TRBD1 (6 bases). The germline V and J ends were trimmed by 1 base and 8 bases, with 17 bases remaining between them. CDR1 and CDR2 (germline): SGHAT, FQNNGV. The length of the CDR3 is 15 residues. CDR3 sequence (DNA): TGTGCCAGCAGCTTAGCCCTCGAGGCAGGGGTAGGCTACACCTTC. Translating it yields CASSLALEAGVGYTF. Combining the CDR3 with reference TRBV11-2 and TRBJ1-2 gives the whole variable domain EAGVAQSPRYKIIEKRQSVAFWCNPISGHATLYWYQQILGQGPKLLIQFQNNGVVDDSQLPKDRFSAERLKGVDSTLKIQPAKLEDSAVYLCASSLALEAGVGYTFGSGTRLTVV.

This clone appeared a few times. This chain uses TRBV11-3 with TRBJ2-1, with 8 bases matching TRBD2. The CDR3 consists of 18 residues. The junction had 14 bases not matched to a gene; V was cut back by 5 bases and J by 2 bases. Germline V lookup: CDR1 SGHNT, CDR2 YENEEA. CDR3 in amino acids: CASSPRGGWGGTYNEQFF. CDR3 nucleotide sequence: TGTGCCAGCAGCCCCCGGGGGGGTTGGGGGGGGACCTACAATGAGCAGTTCTTC.

This chain joins TRBV7-8 and TRBJ1-3; TRBD1 matches at 8 bases. Germline CDR1 is SGHVS and CDR2 is FQNEAQ. J gave up 4 bases and V 4 bases, and 9 bases lay outside the gene matches. The length of the CDR3 is 16 residues. The CDR3 region is CASSWGQVGHGNTIYF. CDR3 DNA sequence: TGTGCCAGCAGCTGGGGACAGGTTGGTCACGGAAACACCATATATTTT.

The chain combines TRBV28 with TRBJ2-2, with 8 bases aligning to TRBD1. V gave up 3 bases and J gave up 6 bases; unmatched junction bases: 9. Germline values: CDR1 MDHEN, CDR2 SYDVKM. This CDR3 region has 16 residues. CDR3 nucleotide sequence: TGTGCCAGCAGTTTCCCGACTACAGGGGGAGCCGGGGAGCTGTTTTTT. Residues: CASSFPTTGGAGELFF.

This chain links TRBV19 with TRBJ1-5; D unresolved. Germline CDR1 LNHDA, CDR2 SQIVND (reference sequence). The CDR3 sequence is 16 residues long. V lost 3 bases to trimming and J lost 0 bases, with 12 bases between them. CDR3 region: CASSMGGRYSNQPQHF. The CDR3 DNA follows: TGTGCCAGTAGTATGGGCGGGAGATATAGCAATCAGCCCCAGCATTTT.

This chain uses TRBV5-6 with TRBJ1-5, with D maybe TRBD1 (5 bases). From germline, CDR1 is SGHDT and CDR2 YYEEEE. Trimming cost V 4 bases and J 4 bases, with 15 bases left between them. There are 15 residues in the CDR3. The CDR3: CASSPGPSGNQPQHF. The CDR3 DNA sequence: TGTGCCAGCAGCCCGGGGCCCAGCGGGAATCAGCCCCAGCATTTT.

The chain carries TRBV28 and TRBJ1-2; no clear D gene. The CDR3 runs to 12 residues. The ends were cut back, 4 bases at V and 1 base at J, with 4 bases in the middle. Looked up from germline, CDR1 is MDHEN and CDR2 is SYDVKM. The CDR3 sequence is CASSYGNYGYTF. The CDR3 coding sequence is TGTGCCAGCAGTTACGGTAACTATGGCTACACCTTC.

This clone showed up just once. J is TRBJ2-7 and V is TRBV2, with TRBD2 matching 9 bases. V gave up 6 bases and J gave up 3 bases; unmatched junction bases: 9. Germline V gene data show CDR1 as SNHLY and CDR2 as FYNNEI. The CDR3 spans 15 residues. The CDR3 is CASSAIAGDIYEQYF. In DNA, the CDR3 is TGTGCCAGCAGCGCCATAGCGGGAGATATCTACGAGCAGTACTTC.

The chain couples TRBV6-1 to TRBJ2-1; possibly TRBD2 for D (5 bases). V lost 7 bases and J 5 bases, leaving 18 bases between the germline ends. CDR1 is MNHNS, CDR2 SASEGT, per germline. This CDR3 has 15 amino acids. The CDR3 reads CASKGRLHGDNEQFF. The CDR3 nucleotides are TGTGCCAGCAAAGGGAGACTCCACGGGGACAATGAGCAGTTCTTC.

The chain employs TRBV9 and TRBJ1-1; no clear D. CDR1 SGDLS and CDR2 YYNGEE come from the germline V gene. V was clipped by 1 base and J by 0 bases, with 4 bases between them. The CDR3 is 13 residues long. The CDR3 bases are TGTGCCAGCAGCGTACAGGTGAACACTGAAGCTTTCTTT. Protein product: CASSVQVNTEAFF.

The chain couples TRBV19 to TRBJ1-1; 10 bases are shared with TRBD1. CDR3 length equals 15 residues. From germline, CDR1 is LNHDA and CDR2 SQIVND (reference sequence). V gave up 0 bases and J gave up 9 bases; unmatched junction bases: 7. The CDR3 protein is CASSIDQTGGAQAFF. The CDR3 DNA reads TGTGCCAGTAGTATAGATCAGACAGGGGGCGCTCAAGCTTTCTTT. The full variable domain, rest sourced from reference TRBV19 and TRBJ1-1, is DGGITQSPKYLFRKEGQNVTLSCEQNLNHDAMYWYRQDPGQGLRLIYYSQIVNDFQKGDIAEGYSVSREKKESFPLTVTSAQKNPTAFYLCASSIDQTGGAQAFFGQGTRLTVV.